The present T cell receptor (beta chain) was sequenced within a study of shared T cell receptors in the human thymus (dated by TCRdb to the early 2020s). Notes on the research overall: The study examined how self-reactive, shared T-cell receptor alpha chains are generated in the human thymus.

Library construction relied on the immunoSEQ multiplex PCR assay. TCRdb holds this immuneACCESS table with in-frame rearrangements only. Some clones are missing; in checked studies, unresolved V genes explain under half, and the rest has no known cause. Recorded for this sample are some 660,000 clones; around 87% of them occurred a single time. The ten largest account for 0.0094% of the sample. Counted from cysteine to phenylalanine, this CDR3 has 18 amino acids. The sequence is cut down to CDR3 DNA, 54 bases in frame from base 1. V has 0 bases trimmed and J has 0 bases trimmed; junction bases matching no gene number 8. Sequences MNHNS (CDR1) and SASEGT (CDR2) are obtained from the germline V gene. Comment on this clone: No cognate antigen has been identified for it. No quality values exist for individual bases; no much larger clone is one base distant.

These data were likewise used in another study, on human thymus T cells. Per that second paper: Immunologically healthy infants undergoing open corrective cardiac surgery for congenital heart defects in Finland were used as donors. The thymus tissue came from surgical resects taken out during corrective cardiac surgery. Usage of V and J gene segments appeared to be biased in both the thymic and the peripheral blood repertoires. According to the related research, thymic TCR repertoires were highly overlapping among unrelated individuals. The study used 7 to 9 infant thymus samples plus four related peripheral blood samples to characterize TCR alpha and beta repertoires. The cohort included over five male and two female infants, with donor ages spanning 7 to 244 days. After being mechanically released from the tissue, thymocytes were kept at -70 degrees C in pellets of roughly 9.5-32 million cells. A QIAsymphony instrument was used to extract genomic DNA from the frozen cell pellets. Using the immunoSEQ multiplex PCR assay, the TCRB and TCRAD loci were amplified from a standardized quantity of quality-controlled genomic DNA. The amplicons spanned the V(D)J region and were long enough to cover the CDR3 and allow V and J genes to be identified. The commercial immunoSEQ service was used to sequence amplicons on an Illumina platform. Primer bias and sequencing errors were corrected as previously described, and TCRAD and TCRB definitions were based on the IMGT database. The repertoires were analysed using immunoSEQ Analyzer 3.0 and VDJTools for basic statistics, V/J segment usage, diversity estimates, rarefaction and pairwise overlap. Diversity was estimated with Chao1, ChaoE, Efron-Thisted, Shannon and inverse Simpson indices, and also on datasets down-sampled to the smallest sample. For repertoire overlap, CDR3 nucleotide sequence, V gene and J gene had to match strictly, and clustering was done by Jaccard-based multidimensional scaling. Thymus samples yielded on average about 810,000 unique TCRB clonotypes, compared with 75,000 to 85,000 from blood samples.

Recombination connected TRBV6-1 to TRBJ2-3, with 8 junctional bases fitting TRBD2. Sequencing was performed on thymocytes. The TCR was taken from a boy younger than two with a congenital heart defect. Donor details come from another sample of the same person, matched by shared clones. The nucleotide sequence is TGTGCCAGCAGTGAAGCTCCGGGAGGGAGTGCTAGCACAGATACGCAGTATTTT. Protein translation: CASSEAPGGSASTDTQYF.